Each of the 19 T cell receptor beta chains below was sequenced from the same sample in a study of technical replicates of blood from several donors. The table came from immunoSEQ multiplex PCR; TCRdb's copy has only in-frame clones and leaves some out. The repertoire holds over 45,000 clones, 92% seen once, with 3% to 5% in the top ten. The sequencing input was PBMCs. All receptors come from a human donor in good health. Some clones in this sample may be carry-over from other donors' samples.

This clone was counted a single time. V gene TRBV5-6 combines with J gene TRBJ2-1; D is ambiguous. Germline loops: CDR1 SGHDT, CDR2 YYEEEE. Trimming shortened V by 0 bases and J by 0 bases, and 7 bases separated the two germline ends. The CDR3 has 15 residues. CDR3 coding DNA: TGTGCCAGCAGCTTGGACAGCAGCTCCTACAATGAGCAGTTCTTC. Residues: CASSLDSSSYNEQFF.

V usage is TRBV2 and J usage is TRBJ1-1; possibly TRBD1 for D (5 bases). The CDR3 is 15 residues long. Germline V gene sequence: CDR1 SNHLY, CDR2 FYNNEI. V lost 4 bases, J lost 0 bases, and 12 bases lay in between. The chain's CDR3 is CASSGAGSMNTEAFF. For the CDR3, the DNA is TGTGCCAGCAGTGGGGCAGGGTCTATGAACACTGAAGCTTTCTTT.

The chain combines TRBV19 with TRBJ1-1; D is possibly TRBD1 (6 bases). The germline V gene encodes CDR1 LNHDA and CDR2 SQIVND (reference sequence). V was shortened by 3 bases and J by 5 bases, with 16 bases between the two germline ends. This CDR3 comprises 15 residues. The CDR3 loop is CASSIGRGARTEAFF. The DNA for the CDR3 is TGTGCCAGTAGTATTGGTCGGGGGGCCAGGACTGAAGCTTTCTTT.

The chain carries TRBV29-1 and TRBJ2-1, with 7 bases aligning to TRBD2. The ends lost 4 bases at V and 3 bases at J; junction bases unmatched: 3. Germline CDR1 is SQVTM and CDR2 is ANQGSEA. This CDR3 has 13 residues. This chain's CDR3 is CSVAGGSYNEQFF. The CDR3 DNA sequence: TGCAGCGTTGCCGGCGGGAGCTACAATGAGCAGTTCTTC.

V gene TRBV7-3 combines with J gene TRBJ1-1; D remains unclear. CDR3 size: 13 residues. Germline CDR1 reads SGHTA; CDR2 reads FQGTGA. Trimming removed 5 bases from V and 5 bases from J, with 12 bases in between. The CDR3 region has the DNA TGTGCCAGCAGCGAGGCGAGCCTTACTGAAGCTTTCTTT. Its protein product is CASSEASLTEAFF.

The V and J genes are TRBV7-6 and TRBJ1-2; 7 bases are shared with TRBD1. This CDR3 is 15 amino acids long. Trimming at V came to 3 bases and at J to 4 bases, leaving 8 bases not matched to a gene. Germline V CDR1 and CDR2: SGHVS, FNYEAQ. CDR3 DNA sequence: TGTGCCAGCAGCTTGGCAGGGGGAGAGGGCTATGGCTACACCTTC. The encoded protein is CASSLAGGEGYGYTF. The full variable domain, its missing parts supplied by reference TRBV7-6 and TRBJ1-2, is GAGVSQSPRYKVTKRGQDVALRCDPISGHVSLYWYRQALGQGPEFLTYFNYEAQQDKSGLPNDRFSAERPEGSISTLTIQRTEQRDSAMYRCASSLAGGEGYGYTFGSGTRLTVV.

The CDR3 here is CASSAGTGEAQPQHF. In DNA, the CDR3 is TGCGCCAGCAGTGCCGGGACAGGGGAAGCTCAGCCCCAGCATTTT. The V gene is TRBV10-1, the J gene TRBJ1-5, with TRBD1 matching 10 bases. Germline CDR1 is WNHNN and CDR2 is SYGVQD (reference sequence). This CDR3 region has 15 residues. Losses at the gene ends were 4 bases for V and 6 bases for J; bases not matched to a gene: 6.

The genes are TRBV15 and TRBJ1-2, with a weak D call TRBD1 (6 bases). CDR3 size: 13 residues. V was trimmed by 5 bases and J by 8 bases, leaving 15 bases between them. The germline CDR1 and CDR2 sequences are LNHNV and YYDKDF (reference sequence). CDR3 sequence (DNA): TGTGCCACCAGCCGCTCAGGGGCCCAGGGCTACACCTTC. It encodes CATSRSGAQGYTF. The entire variable domain, with the rest obtained from reference TRBV15 and TRBJ1-2, is as follows: DAMVIQNPRYQVTQFGKPVTLSCSQTLNHNVMYWYQQKSSQAPKLLFHYYDKDFNNEADTPDNFQSRRPNTSFCFLDIRSPGLGDTAMYLCATSRSGAQGYTFGSGTRLTVV.

The chain couples TRBV6-5 to TRBJ2-1; D is undetermined. V was pared by 5 bases and J by 0 bases, with 11 bases between. From germline, CDR1 is MNHEY and CDR2 SVGAGI. The CDR3 length is 15 residues. CDR3 sequence reads: CASSTSLSSYNEQFF. CDR3 nucleotide sequence: TGTGCCAGCAGTACCTCTCTGAGCTCCTACAATGAGCAGTTCTTC.

The chain employs TRBV15 and TRBJ1-2; 7 nucleotides agree with TRBD1. Germline trimming cut 3 bases from V and 3 bases from J; bases unmatched to any gene: 4. This CDR3 region has 14 residues. Looked up from germline, CDR1 is LNHNV and CDR2 is YYDKDF (reference sequence). The CDR3 region is CATSSSGQDYGYTF. The CDR3 region has the DNA TGTGCCACCAGCAGCTCCGGACAGGACTATGGCTACACCTTC.

The V call is TRBV7-9, the J call TRBJ1-1; D is possibly TRBD1 (6 bases). There are 14 residues in the CDR3. Germline values: CDR1 SEHNR, CDR2 FQNEAQ (reference sequence). V lost 6 bases, J lost 0 bases, and 11 bases lay in between. The CDR3, as DNA: TGTGCCAGCAGTAAGGGGGGGATGAACACTGAAGCTTTCTTT. Protein: CASSKGGMNTEAFF.

The J gene is TRBJ1-5, the V gene TRBV19; no clear D. Germline CDR1 LNHDA, CDR2 SQIVND (reference sequence). V was pared by 4 bases and J by 1 base, with 14 bases between. This CDR3 is built from 16 residues. For the CDR3, the DNA is TGTGCCAGTAGTAGGCTGGGAGGGTTCAGCAATCAGCCCCAGCATTTT. Translating gives CASSRLGGFSNQPQHF.

The chain uses TRBV30 and TRBJ1-3; the D is unclear. CDR1 is GTSNPN, CDR2 SVGIG, per germline (reference sequence). The V end lost 8 bases, the J end lost 3 bases, and 11 bases lay between the germline ends. The CDR3 is made up of 12 amino acids. CDR3 region: CAGLPRGNTIYF. CDR3 bases: TGTGCCGGACTCCCACGTGGAAACACCATATATTTT. The whole variable domain, filled in from reference TRBV30 and TRBJ1-3, reads SQTIHQWPATLVQPVGSPLSLECTVEGTSNPNLYWYRQAAGRGLQLLFYSVGIGQISSEVPQNLSASRPQDRQFILSSKKLLLSDSGFYLCAGLPRGNTIYFGEGSWLTVV.

The sample holds one count of this clone. This chain joins TRBV18 and TRBJ2-7; a possible D gene is TRBD1 (6 bases). V gave up 0 bases and J gave up 7 bases, with 13 bases separating them. CDR3 length: 14 residues. Germline values: CDR1 KGHSH, CDR2 LQKENI. The CDR3 spells CASSPPTGMGEQYF. The CDR3 DNA reads TGTGCCAGCTCACCACCCACAGGGATGGGGGAGCAGTACTTC.

The chain links TRBV5-6 to TRBJ2-3; TRBD2 aligns across 11 bases. The V segment lost 7 bases and the J segment 3 bases; nucleotides outside the gene matches: 13. Germline V lookup: CDR1 SGHDT, CDR2 YYEEEE. This CDR3 has 17 residues. CDR3 protein: CASHGELAGVRTDTQYF. The DNA of the CDR3 is TGTGCCAGCCACGGGGAACTAGCGGGAGTAAGAACAGATACGCAGTATTTT.

J is TRBJ2-7 and V is TRBV27; 7 bases are a match to TRBD1. With 2 bases clipped from V and 4 bases from J, the junction kept 11 bases outside the gene matches. The length of the CDR3 is 16 residues. Germline loops: CDR1 MNHEY, CDR2 SMNVEV (reference sequence). The CDR3 region has the DNA TGTGCCAGCAGTTTAACAGGGGATCTCCATTATTACGAGCAGTACTTC. This gives the protein CASSLTGDLHYYEQYF.

This rearrangement joins TRBV4-1 to TRBJ1-2; 10 positions match TRBD1. In germline, CDR1 is MGHRA, CDR2 YSYEKL. This CDR3 contains 15 residues. The ends lost 2 bases at V and 6 bases at J; junction bases unmatched: 6. The CDR3 region has the DNA TGCGCCAGCAGCCAACGACAGGGGGCGTATGATGGCTACACCTTC. Translation gives CASSQRQGAYDGYTF.

The chain couples TRBV19 to TRBJ1-2; TRBD1 matches 10 bases. Trimming at V came to 4 bases and at J to 8 bases, leaving 16 bases not matched to a gene. The CDR3 is 17 amino acids. Germline V lookup: CDR1 LNHDA, CDR2 SQIVND (reference sequence). The CDR3 nucleotides are TGTGCCAGTAGTAAGCTACCGGGACAGGGGAGAATATACGGCTACACCTTC. This translates into CASSKLPGQGRIYGYTF. Combining the CDR3 with reference TRBV19 and TRBJ1-2 gives the whole variable domain DGGITQSPKYLFRKEGQNVTLSCEQNLNHDAMYWYRQDPGQGLRLIYYSQIVNDFQKGDIAEGYSVSREKKESFPLTVTSAQKNPTAFYLCASSKLPGQGRIYGYTFGSGTRLTVV.

In this sample, this clone turned up a few times. The chain has TRBV4-2 and TRBJ1-1; TRBD1 is a possible D gene (5 bases). Between the trimmed V and J ends, which lost 1 base and 8 bases, there was a span of 8 bases. CDR1 and CDR2 from the germline V gene are LGHNA and YNFKEQ. The CDR3 has 12 residues. The CDR3 DNA reads as TGTGCCAGCAGCCAAGGACAGATCGAAGCTTTCTTT. Protein product: CASSQGQIEAFF.